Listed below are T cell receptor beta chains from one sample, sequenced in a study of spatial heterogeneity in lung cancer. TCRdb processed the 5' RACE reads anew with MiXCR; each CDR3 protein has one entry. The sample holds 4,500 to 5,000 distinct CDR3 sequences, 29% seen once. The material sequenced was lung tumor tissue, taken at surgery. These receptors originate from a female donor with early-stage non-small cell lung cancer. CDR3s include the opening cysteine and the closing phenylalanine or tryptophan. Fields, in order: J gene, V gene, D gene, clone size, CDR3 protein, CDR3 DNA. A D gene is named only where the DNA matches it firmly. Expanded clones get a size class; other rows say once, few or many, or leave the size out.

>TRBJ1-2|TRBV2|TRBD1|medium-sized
CASSEAGQARYGYTF
TGTGCCAGCAGTGAAGCGGGACAGGCCCGCTATGGCTACACCTTC
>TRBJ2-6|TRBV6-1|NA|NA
CASSERAGSGANVLTF
TGTGCCAGCAGTGAACGCGCGGGCTCTGGGGCCAACGTCCTGACTTTC
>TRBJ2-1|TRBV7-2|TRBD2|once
CASSPQREGNEQFF
TGTGCCAGCAGCCCTCAGCGGGAGGGCAATGAGCAGTTCTTC
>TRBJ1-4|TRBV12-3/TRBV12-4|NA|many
CASSPGLGATNEKLFF
TGTGCCAGCAGTCCTGGGCTTGGGGCAACTAATGAAAAACTGTTTTTT
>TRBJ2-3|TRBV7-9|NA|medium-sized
CASSLSTDTQYF
TGTGCCAGCAGCTTGTCGACAGATACGCAGTATTTT
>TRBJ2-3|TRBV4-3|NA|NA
CASSQEGQDTDTQYF
TGCGCCAGCAGCCAAGAAGGGCAAGACACAGATACGCAGTATTTT
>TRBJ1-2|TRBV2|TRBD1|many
CASSEQGASRAYGYTF
TGTGCCAGCAGTGAACAGGGGGCGTCTAGGGCCTATGGCTACACCTTC
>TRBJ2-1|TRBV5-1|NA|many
CASSPDPGPLSNEQFF
TGCGCCAGCAGCCCGGACCCAGGGCCCCTCTCCAATGAGCAGTTCTTC
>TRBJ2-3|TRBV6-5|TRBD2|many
CASSYSPSGSDTQYF
TGTGCCAGCAGTTACTCTCCTAGCGGCTCAGATACGCAGTATTTT
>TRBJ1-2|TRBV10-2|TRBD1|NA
CASSESRTGNYGYTF
TGCGCCAGCAGTGAGTCCCGGACAGGGAACTATGGCTACACCTTC
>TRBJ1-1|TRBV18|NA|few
CASSPGRMNTEAFF
TGTGCCAGCTCACCGGGAAGGATGAACACTGAAGCTTTCTTT
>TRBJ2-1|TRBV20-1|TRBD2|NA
CSANPTSVMHNEQFF
TGCAGTGCTAATCCTACTAGCGTCATGCACAATGAGCAGTTCTTC
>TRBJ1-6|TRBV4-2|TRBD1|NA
CASSQVQGVRSGNSPLHF
TGTGCCAGCAGCCAAGTCCAGGGGGTAAGAAGCGGGAATTCACCCCTCCACTTT
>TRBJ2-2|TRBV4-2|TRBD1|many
CASSQVGPGGTGELFF
TGTGCCAGCAGCCAAGTAGGGCCAGGGGGCACCGGGGAGCTGTTTTTT
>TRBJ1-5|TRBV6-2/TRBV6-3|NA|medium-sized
CASSPSGLAGINQPQHF
TGTGCCAGCAGTCCTAGCGGTCTCGCCGGGATAAATCAGCCCCAGCATTTT
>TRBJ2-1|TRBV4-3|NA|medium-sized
CASSQDGGGPPYNEQFF
TGCGCCAGCAGCCAAGATGGAGGGGGTCCCCCCTATAATGAGCAGTTCTTC
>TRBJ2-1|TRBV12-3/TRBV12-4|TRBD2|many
CASRLAGANEQFF
TGTGCCAGCAGGCTAGCGGGGGCTAATGAGCAGTTCTTC
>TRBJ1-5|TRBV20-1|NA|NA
CSARRGSADQHF
TGCAGTGCTAGGAGGGGGTCAGCCGACCAGCATTTT
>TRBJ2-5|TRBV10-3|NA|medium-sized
CAISDLETQYF
TGTGCCATCAGTGATTTGGAGACCCAGTACTTC
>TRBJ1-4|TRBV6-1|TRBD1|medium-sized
CASSRQGGDEKLFF
TGTGCCAGCAGTCGACAGGGCGGGGATGAAAAACTGTTTTTT
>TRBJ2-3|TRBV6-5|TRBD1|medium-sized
CASSSRWTGHHTDTQYF
TGTGCCAGCAGTTCTCGGTGGACAGGTCACCACACAGATACGCAGTATTTT
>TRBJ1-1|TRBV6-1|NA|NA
CASSLFGTGTLKDFF
NA
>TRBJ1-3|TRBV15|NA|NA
CATSRDRGSSGNTIYF
TGTGCCACCAGCAGAGATCGGGGGAGCTCTGGAAACACCATATATTTT
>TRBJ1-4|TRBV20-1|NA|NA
CSARDFRESIEDEKLFF
TGCAGTGCTAGAGATTTCAGGGAGTCAATAGAGGATGAAAAACTGTTTTTT
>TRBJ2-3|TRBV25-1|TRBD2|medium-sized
CASSSQAGADTQYF
TGTGCCAGCAGTTCCCAGGCGGGGGCAGATACGCAGTATTTT
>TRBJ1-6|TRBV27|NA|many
CASSLGFGSLNSPLHF
TGTGCCAGCAGTTTGGGGTTCGGTTCGCTTAATTCACCCCTCCACTTT
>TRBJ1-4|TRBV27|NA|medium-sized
CASGAGDATNEKLFF
TGTGCCAGCGGCGCGGGGGATGCAACTAATGAAAAACTGTTTTTT
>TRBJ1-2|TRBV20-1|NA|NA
CSARVSYGYTF
TGCAGTGCTAGAGTGTCCTATGGCTACACCTTC
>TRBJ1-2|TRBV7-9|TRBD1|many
CASSLPSTRTGKYGYTF
TGTGCCAGCAGCTTACCATCCACAAGGACAGGGAAATATGGCTACACCTTC
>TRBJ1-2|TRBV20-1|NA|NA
CSAVTGEDGYTF
TGCAGTGCTGTAACTGGTGAGGATGGCTACACCTTC
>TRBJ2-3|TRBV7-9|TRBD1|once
CASSLATGVSDTQYF
TGTGCCAGCAGCTTAGCGACAGGGGTCTCAGATACGCAGTATTTT
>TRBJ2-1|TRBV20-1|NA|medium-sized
CSARGGGEQFF
TGCAGTGCCAGGGGTGGGGGTGAGCAGTTCTTC
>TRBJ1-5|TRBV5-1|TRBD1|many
CASSLVDRELYNQPQHF
TGCGCCAGCAGCTTGGTGGACAGGGAGTTGTACAATCAGCCCCAGCATTTT
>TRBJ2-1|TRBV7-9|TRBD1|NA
CASSQTGVVPYNEQFF
TGTGCCAGCAGCCAAACAGGGGTGGTCCCCTACAATGAGCAGTTCTTC
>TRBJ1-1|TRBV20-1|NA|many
CSARAGTNTEAFF
TGCAGTGCTAGGGCAGGAACGAACACTGAAGCTTTCTTT
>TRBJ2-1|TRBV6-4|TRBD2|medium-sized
CASRVLAGGYNEQFF
TGTGCCAGCAGGGTACTAGCGGGGGGATACAATGAGCAGTTCTTC
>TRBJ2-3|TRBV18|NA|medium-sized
CASSPPGARTDTQYF
TGTGCCAGCTCACCACCGGGGGCCAGGACAGATACGCAGTATTTT
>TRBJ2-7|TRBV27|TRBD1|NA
CASSFRSRGQGGSYEQYF
TGTGCCAGCAGTTTCCGCTCCCGGGGACAGGGAGGGTCCTACGAGCAGTACTTC
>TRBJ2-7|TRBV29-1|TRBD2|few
CSVGGLALGAEQYF
TGCAGCGTTGGAGGACTAGCGCTAGGGGCCGAGCAGTACTTC
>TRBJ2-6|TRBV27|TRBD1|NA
CASSRFRQGGRAGANVLTF
TGTGCCAGCAGTCGATTCCGACAGGGCGGTAGGGCTGGGGCCAACGTCCTGACTTTC
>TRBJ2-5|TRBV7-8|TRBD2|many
CASSLLAGDYQETQYF
TGTGCCAGCAGCTTACTAGCGGGGGATTACCAAGAGACCCAGTACTTC
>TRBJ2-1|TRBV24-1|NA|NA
CATSVSEGISYNEQFF
TGTGCCACCAGTGTGAGTGAGGGGATCTCCTACAATGAGCAGTTCTTC
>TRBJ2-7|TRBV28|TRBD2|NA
CASSSRLAPQREQYF
TGTGCCAGCAGTTCGAGACTAGCCCCCCAAAGGGAGCAGTACTTC
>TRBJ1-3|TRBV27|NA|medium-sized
CASSSTGTLPGNTIYF
TGTGCCAGCAGTTCAACTGGGACTTTACCTGGAAACACCATATATTTT
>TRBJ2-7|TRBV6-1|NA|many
CASSPRSYEQYF
TGTGCCAGCAGCCCCCGCTCCTACGAGCAGTACTTC
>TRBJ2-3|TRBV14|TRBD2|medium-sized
CASSQRRGGGTDTQYF
TGTGCCAGCAGCCAAAGGCGGGGGGGCGGCACAGATACGCAGTATTTT
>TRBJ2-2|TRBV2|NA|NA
CASLGVGALNTGELFF
TGTGCCAGCCTCGGGGTGGGCGCCCTGAACACCGGGGAGCTGTTTTTT
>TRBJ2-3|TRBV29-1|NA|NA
CSVNPLRTGYFTDTQYF
TGCAGCGTTAACCCCCTGAGAACGGGTTACTTCACAGATACGCAGTATTTT
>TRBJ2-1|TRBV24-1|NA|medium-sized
CATSDPSISYNEQFF
TGTGCCACCAGTGACCCCTCTATCTCCTACAATGAGCAGTTCTTC
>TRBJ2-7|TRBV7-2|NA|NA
CASSLVGSTYEQYF
TGTGCCAGCAGCTTAGTCGGTAGTACCTACGAGCAGTACTTC
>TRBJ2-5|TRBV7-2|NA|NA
CASSLGGTHGTQYF
TGTGCCAGCAGCCTAGGGGGGACCCATGGGACCCAGTACTTC
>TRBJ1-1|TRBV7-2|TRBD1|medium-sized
CASSQHQGVEAFF
TGTGCCAGCAGCCAGCACCAGGGGGTTGAAGCTTTCTTT
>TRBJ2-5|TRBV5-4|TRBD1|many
CASSLVTRGPYLEETQYF
TGTGCCAGCAGCTTGGTAACAAGGGGGCCGTATCTAGAAGAGACCCAGTACTTC
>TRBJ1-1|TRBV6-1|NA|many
CASSGRTPANTEAFF
TGTGCCAGCAGTGGGAGAACGCCGGCGAACACTGAAGCTTTCTTT
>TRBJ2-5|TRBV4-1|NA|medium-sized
CASSQAQAGTQYF
TGCGCCAGCAGCCAAGCCCAGGCAGGGACCCAGTACTTC